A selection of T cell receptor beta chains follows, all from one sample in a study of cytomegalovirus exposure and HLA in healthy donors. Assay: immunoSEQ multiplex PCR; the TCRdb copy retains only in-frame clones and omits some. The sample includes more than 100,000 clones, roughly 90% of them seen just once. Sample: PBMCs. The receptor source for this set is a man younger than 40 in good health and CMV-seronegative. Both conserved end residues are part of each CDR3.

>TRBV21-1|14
CASSYGFSRVEQYF
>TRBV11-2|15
CASSLNSGIQETQYF
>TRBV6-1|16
CASSGRSGTGGDEQYF
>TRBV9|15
CASSVGGGGNQPQHF
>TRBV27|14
CASSTGSLNQPQHF
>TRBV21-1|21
CASRGGSERTWRIFSNQPQHF
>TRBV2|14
CASSGHVSGNTIYF
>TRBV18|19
CASSEPRLLLAGAIGELFF
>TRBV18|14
CASSPGTAGNTIYF
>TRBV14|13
CATDRGAGNTIYF
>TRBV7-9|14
CASSQPRQVDEQYF
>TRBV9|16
CASSVYSSANTGELFF
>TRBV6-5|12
CASSWTGGGYTF
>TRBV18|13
CASSPQRDYEQYF
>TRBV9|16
CASSAGTSGSRGEQYF
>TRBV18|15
CASSSVGQGNTEAFF
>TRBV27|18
CASSLSSGPSGRYYEQYF
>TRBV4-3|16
CASSLPGQGINQPQHF
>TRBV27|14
CASSAIDSDTEAFF
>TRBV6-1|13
CASTLGQFYGYTF
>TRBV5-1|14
CASSLGQMYNEQFF
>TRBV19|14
CASSTRTGQETQYF
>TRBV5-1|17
CASSLESAFTRADTQYF
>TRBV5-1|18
CASSLLPSGRMGTDTQYF
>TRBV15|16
CATSREWAGGGNEQFF
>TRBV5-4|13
CASTGPRGTEAFF
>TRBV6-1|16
CASSEHRGRGTGELFF
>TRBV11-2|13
CASRRTGRETQYF
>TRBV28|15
CASTKSTSGRGEQYF
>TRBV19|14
CASSRGQGNYGYTF
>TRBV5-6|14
CASSLWEGDDGYTF
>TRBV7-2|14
CASSLKSDSYGYTF
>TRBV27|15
CASSRAGTVREKLFF
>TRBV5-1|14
CASSSITSGYEQYF
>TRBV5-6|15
CASSLLAGVPGELFF
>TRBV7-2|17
CASSWGLAGGSGNEQFF
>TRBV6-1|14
CASSDPARANEQYF
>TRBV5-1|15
CASSLAGVGPGELFF
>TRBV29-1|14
CSVDQDAAGPGYTF
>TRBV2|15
CASRKGLAGANEQFF